This TCR beta chain originates from a study of graft-versus-host responses after intestinal transplantation. Study summary: Recipients were all induced with anti-thymocyte globulin, then given tacrolimus and steroids for around three years. Findings of the study overall: The highest levels of circulating GvH clones went along with early declines in HvG clones after transplant. Investigators detected GvH clones in recipient marrow, with some emerging earlier in ileum or blood.

Germline V CDR1 and CDR2: LNHNV, YYDKDF (reference sequence). The J segment lost 4 bases and the V segment lost 3 bases, leaving 5 bases of the junction unmatched. The CDR3 covers 15 residues. In regard to this clone: Its antigen remains unknown.

The repertoire was sequenced with immunoSEQ multiplex PCR; TCRdb's copy has only in-frame clones and lacks some. The profile covers about 9,500 clones, with over 75% appearing a single time and 9.9% taken by the ten largest. The TCR sequence derives from a human patient who received an intestinal transplant, so some T cells may come from the graft donor. This sequence joins TRBV15 and TRBJ2-3, with 9 bases identical to TRBD1. The material sequenced was PBMCs, taken 240 to 250 days after intestinal transplant. In DNA form, the CDR3 reads TGTGCCACCAGCAGTGCGACAGGGGGACCAGATACGCAGTATTTT. This encodes CATSSATGGPDTQYF.